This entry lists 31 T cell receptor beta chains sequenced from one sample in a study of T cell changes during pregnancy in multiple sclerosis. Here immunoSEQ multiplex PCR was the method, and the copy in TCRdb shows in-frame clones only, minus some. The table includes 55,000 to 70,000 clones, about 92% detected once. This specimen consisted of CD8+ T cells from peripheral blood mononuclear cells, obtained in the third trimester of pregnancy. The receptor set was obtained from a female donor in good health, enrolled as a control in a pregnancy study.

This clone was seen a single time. CDR3 in amino acids: CASSIDMGQSYNEQFF. The CDR3 coding sequence is TGTGCCAGTAGTATAGATATGGGACAGTCGTACAATGAGCAGTTCTTC. This chain connects TRBV19 to TRBJ2-1, with 7 nucleotides matching TRBD1. From germline, CDR1 is LNHDA and CDR2 SQIVND (reference sequence). The CDR3 consists of 16 residues. The V segment lost 0 bases and the J segment 4 bases; nucleotides outside the gene matches: 6.

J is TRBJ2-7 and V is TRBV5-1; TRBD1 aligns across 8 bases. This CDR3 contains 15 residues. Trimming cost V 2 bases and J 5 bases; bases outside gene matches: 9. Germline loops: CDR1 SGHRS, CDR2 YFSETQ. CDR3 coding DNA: TGCGCCAGCAGCTTATCCGGGACAGGCCCTCACGAGCAGTACTTC. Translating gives CASSLSGTGPHEQYF.

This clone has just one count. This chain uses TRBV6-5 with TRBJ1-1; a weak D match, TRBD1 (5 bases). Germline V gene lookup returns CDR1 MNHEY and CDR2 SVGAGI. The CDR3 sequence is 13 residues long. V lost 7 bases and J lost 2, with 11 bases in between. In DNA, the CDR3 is TGTGCCAGCACCCAAAGGGGTAACACTGAAGCTTTCTTT. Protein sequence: CASTQRGNTEAFF.

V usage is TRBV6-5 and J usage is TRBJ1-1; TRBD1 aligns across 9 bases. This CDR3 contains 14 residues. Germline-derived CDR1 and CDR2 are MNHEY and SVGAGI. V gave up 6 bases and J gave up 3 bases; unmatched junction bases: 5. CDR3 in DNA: TGTGCCAGCAGCCCGGGACAGGGCTACACTGAAGCTTTCTTT. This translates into CASSPGQGYTEAFF.

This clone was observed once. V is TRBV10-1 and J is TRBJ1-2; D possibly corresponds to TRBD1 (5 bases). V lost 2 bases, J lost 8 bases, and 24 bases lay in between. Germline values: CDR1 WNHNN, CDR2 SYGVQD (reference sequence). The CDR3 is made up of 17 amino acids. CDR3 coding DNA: TGCGCCAGCAGTGAGGAGGACCCGACAGTTGTATTTGGGGGCTACACCTTC. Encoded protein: CASSEEDPTVVFGGYTF.

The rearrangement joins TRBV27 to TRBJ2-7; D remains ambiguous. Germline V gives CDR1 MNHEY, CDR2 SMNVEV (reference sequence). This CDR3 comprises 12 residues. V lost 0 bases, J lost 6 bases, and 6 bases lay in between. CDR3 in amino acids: CASSLSGGEQYF. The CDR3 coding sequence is TGTGCCAGCAGTTTATCTGGCGGCGAGCAGTACTTC.

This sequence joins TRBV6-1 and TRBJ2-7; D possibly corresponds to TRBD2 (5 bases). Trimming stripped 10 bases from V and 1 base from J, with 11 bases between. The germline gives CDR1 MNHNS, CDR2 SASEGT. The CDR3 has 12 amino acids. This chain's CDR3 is CATVRTSYEQYF. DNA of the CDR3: TGTGCCACGGTAAGGACTTCCTACGAGCAGTACTTC.

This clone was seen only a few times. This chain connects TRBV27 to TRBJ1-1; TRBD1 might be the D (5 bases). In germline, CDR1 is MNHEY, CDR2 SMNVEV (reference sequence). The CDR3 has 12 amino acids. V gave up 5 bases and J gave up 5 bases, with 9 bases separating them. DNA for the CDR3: TGTGCCAGCAGTGGAGGGGAGACTGAAGCTTTCTTT. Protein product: CASSGGETEAFF.

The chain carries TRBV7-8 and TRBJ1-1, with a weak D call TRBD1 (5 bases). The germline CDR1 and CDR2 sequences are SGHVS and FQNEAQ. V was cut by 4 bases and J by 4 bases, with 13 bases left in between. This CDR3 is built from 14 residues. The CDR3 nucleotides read TGTGCCAGCAGCTCAACCCCCGGGGGCACTGAAGCTTTCTTT. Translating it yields CASSSTPGGTEAFF.

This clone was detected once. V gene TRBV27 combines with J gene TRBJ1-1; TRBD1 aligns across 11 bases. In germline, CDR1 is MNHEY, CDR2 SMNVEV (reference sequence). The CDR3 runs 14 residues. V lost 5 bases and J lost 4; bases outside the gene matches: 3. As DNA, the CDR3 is TGTGCCAGCAGTCAAGGGACAGGGGGCACTGAAGCTTTCTTT. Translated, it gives CASSQGTGGTEAFF.

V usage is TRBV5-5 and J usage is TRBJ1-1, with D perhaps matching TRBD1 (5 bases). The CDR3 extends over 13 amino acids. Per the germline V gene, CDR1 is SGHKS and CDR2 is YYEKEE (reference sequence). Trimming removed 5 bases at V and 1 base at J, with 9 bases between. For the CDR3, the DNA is TGTGCCAGCAGGCCACAGGAGAACACTGAAGCTTTCTTT. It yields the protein CASRPQENTEAFF.

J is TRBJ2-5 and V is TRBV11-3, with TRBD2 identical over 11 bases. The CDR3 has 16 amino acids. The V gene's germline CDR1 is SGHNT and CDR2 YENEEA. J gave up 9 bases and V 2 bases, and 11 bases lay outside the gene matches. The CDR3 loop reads CASSLRRLAGGLAQYF. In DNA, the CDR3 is TGTGCCAGCAGCTTAAGACGCCTAGCGGGGGGATTGGCCCAGTACTTC.

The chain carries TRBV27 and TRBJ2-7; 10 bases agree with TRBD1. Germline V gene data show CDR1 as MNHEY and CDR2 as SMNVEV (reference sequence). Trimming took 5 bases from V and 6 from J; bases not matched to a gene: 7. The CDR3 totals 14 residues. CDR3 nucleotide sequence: TGTGCCAGCAGTCCTGGGACAGGGGTCGCCGAGCAGTACTTC. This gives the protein CASSPGTGVAEQYF.

The CDR3 bases are TGTGCCAGCAGTGAGGGAGCTACCAACACCGGGGAGCTGTTTTTT. Its protein product is CASSEGATNTGELFF. The rearrangement joins TRBV6-4 to TRBJ2-2; a possible D gene is TRBD2 (5 bases). Germline V gene lookup returns CDR1 MRHNA and CDR2 SNTAGT. The CDR3 has 15 residues. V was clipped by 3 bases and J by 2 bases, with 10 bases between them.

The chain's CDR3 is CAWAPPGGPLHF. The DNA of the CDR3 is TGTGCCTGGGCCCCGCCTGGCGGCCCCCTCCACTTT. The rearrangement links TRBV30 to TRBJ1-6; D is undetermined. V gave up 5 bases and J gave up 13 bases, with 15 bases separating them. From germline, CDR1 is GTSNPN and CDR2 SVGIG (reference sequence). The CDR3 spans 12 residues.

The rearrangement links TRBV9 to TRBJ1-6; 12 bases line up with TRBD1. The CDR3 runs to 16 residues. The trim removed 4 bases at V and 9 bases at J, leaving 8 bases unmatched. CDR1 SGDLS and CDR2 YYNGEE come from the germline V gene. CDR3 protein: CASSPGTGQGASPLHF. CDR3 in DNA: TGTGCCAGCAGCCCCGGGACGGGACAGGGGGCTTCACCCCTCCACTTT. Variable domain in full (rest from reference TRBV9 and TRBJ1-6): DSGVTQTPKHLITATGQRVTLRCSPRSGDLSVYWYQQSLDQGLQFLIQYYNGEERAKGNILERFSAQQFPDLHSELNLSSLELGDSALYFCASSPGTGQGASPLHFGNGTRLTVT.

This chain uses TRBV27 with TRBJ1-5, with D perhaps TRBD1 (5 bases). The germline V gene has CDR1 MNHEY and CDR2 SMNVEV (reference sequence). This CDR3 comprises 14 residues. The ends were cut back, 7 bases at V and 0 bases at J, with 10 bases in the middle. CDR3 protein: CASKGPYSNQPQHF. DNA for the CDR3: TGTGCCAGCAAGGGGCCATATAGCAATCAGCCCCAGCATTTT.

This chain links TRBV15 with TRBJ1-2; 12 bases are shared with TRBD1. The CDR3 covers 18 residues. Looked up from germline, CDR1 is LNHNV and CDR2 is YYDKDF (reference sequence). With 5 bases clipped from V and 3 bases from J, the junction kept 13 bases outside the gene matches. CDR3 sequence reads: CATSGKPGQGALDYGYTF. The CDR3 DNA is TGTGCCACCAGCGGAAAACCGGGACAGGGGGCTTTGGACTATGGCTACACCTTC.

The CDR3 spells CASSPGSADYEQYF. The CDR3 coding sequence is TGTGCCAGCAGTCCGGGGAGCGCGGACTACGAGCAGTACTTC. The chain joins TRBV27 to TRBJ2-7, with D possibly being TRBD2 (5 bases). The CDR3 spans 14 residues. Trimming removed 5 bases at V and 3 bases at J, with 14 bases between. CDR1 and CDR2 (germline): MNHEY, SMNVEV (reference sequence).

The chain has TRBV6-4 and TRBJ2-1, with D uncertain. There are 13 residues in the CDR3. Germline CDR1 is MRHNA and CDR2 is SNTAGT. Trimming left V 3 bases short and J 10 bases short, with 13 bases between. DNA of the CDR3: TGTGCCAGCAGTGAAGGTGAGGAACGGGAGCAGTTCTTC. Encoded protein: CASSEGEEREQFF.

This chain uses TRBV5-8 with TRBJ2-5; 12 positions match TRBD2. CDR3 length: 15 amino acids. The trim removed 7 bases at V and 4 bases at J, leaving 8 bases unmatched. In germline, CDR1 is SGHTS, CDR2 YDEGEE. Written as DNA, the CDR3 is TGTGCCAGCGGATCTAGCGGGGGGGCCTTAGAGACCCAGTACTTC. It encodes CASGSSGGALETQYF.

The CDR3 nucleotides read TGTGCCAGCAGTGAAGCGGGCCCCTACGAGCAGTACTTC. This encodes CASSEAGPYEQYF. The rearrangement uses TRBV2 and TRBJ2-7; D call uncertain. The ends were cut back, 0 bases at V and 2 bases at J, with 5 bases in the middle. CDR1 and CDR2 from the germline V gene are SNHLY and FYNNEI. There are 13 residues in the CDR3.

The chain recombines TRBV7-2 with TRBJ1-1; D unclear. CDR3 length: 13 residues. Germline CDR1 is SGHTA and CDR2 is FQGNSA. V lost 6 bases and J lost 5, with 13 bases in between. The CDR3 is CASSKGVGTEAFF. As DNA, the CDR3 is TGTGCCAGCAGTAAGGGAGTCGGGACTGAAGCTTTCTTT.

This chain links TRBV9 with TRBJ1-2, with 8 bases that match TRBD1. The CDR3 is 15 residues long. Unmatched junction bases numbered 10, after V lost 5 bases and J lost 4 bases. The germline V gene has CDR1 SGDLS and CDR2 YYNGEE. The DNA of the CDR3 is TGTGCCAGCAGTTCTGCCAGGGGGCGTCCCTATGGCTACACCTTC. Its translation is CASSSARGRPYGYTF. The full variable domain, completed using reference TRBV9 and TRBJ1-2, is DSGVTQTPKHLITATGQRVTLRCSPRSGDLSVYWYQQSLDQGLQFLIQYYNGEERAKGNILERFSAQQFPDLHSELNLSSLELGDSALYFCASSSARGRPYGYTFGSGTRLTVV.

The CDR3: CASSLPGTPSSTDTQYF. In nucleotides, the CDR3 is TGTGCCAGCAGCTTACCCGGGACTCCCTCTAGCACAGATACGCAGTATTTT. The genes are TRBV7-9 and TRBJ2-3; D may be TRBD2 (6 bases). The CDR3 is 17 residues long. V lost 2 bases and J lost 0, with 15 bases in between. CDR1 and CDR2 (germline): SEHNR, FQNEAQ (reference sequence).

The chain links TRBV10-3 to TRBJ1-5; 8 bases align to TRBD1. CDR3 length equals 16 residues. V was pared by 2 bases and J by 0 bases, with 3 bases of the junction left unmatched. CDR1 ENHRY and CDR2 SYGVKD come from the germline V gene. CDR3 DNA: TGTGCCATCAGTGAGGGGGACAGGTATAGCAATCAGCCCCAGCATTTT. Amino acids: CAISEGDRYSNQPQHF.

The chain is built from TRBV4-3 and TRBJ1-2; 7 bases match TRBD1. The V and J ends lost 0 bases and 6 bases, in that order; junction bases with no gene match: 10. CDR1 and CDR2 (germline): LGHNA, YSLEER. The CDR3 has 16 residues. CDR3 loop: CASSQDSRQGVNGYTF. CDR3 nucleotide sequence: TGCGCCAGCAGCCAAGATTCGAGACAGGGCGTCAATGGCTACACCTTC.

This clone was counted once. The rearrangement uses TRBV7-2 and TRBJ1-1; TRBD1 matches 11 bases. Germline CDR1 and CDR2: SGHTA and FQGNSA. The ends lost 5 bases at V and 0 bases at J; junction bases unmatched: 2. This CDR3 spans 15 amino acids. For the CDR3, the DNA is TGTGCCAGCAGCCGGACAGGGGGCTTGAACACTGAAGCTTTCTTT. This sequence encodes CASSRTGGLNTEAFF.

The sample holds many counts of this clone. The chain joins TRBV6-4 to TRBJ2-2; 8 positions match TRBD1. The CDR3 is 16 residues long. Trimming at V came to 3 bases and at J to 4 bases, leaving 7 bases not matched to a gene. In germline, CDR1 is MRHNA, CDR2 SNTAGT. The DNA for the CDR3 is TGTGCCAGCAGTGAATCCTCGACAGGGGCCACCGGGGAGCTGTTTTTT. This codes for CASSESSTGATGELFF.

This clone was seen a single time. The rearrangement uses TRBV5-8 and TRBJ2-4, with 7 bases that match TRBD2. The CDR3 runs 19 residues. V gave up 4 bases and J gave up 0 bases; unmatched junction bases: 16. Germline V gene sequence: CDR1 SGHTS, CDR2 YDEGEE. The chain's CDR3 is CASSKPGSREGLAKNIQYF. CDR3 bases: TGTGCCAGCAGCAAACCTGGGAGCAGGGAGGGTTTAGCCAAAAACATTCAGTACTTC.

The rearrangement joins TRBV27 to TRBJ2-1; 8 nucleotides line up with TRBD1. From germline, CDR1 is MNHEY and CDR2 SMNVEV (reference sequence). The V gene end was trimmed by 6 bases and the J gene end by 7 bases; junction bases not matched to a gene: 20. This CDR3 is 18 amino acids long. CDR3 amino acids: CASSSFRQGPGSGNEQFF. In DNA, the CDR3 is TGTGCCAGCAGCTCCTTTAGACAGGGGCCGGGATCGGGAAATGAGCAGTTCTTC.